The clone carrying this T cell receptor (beta chain) came up once. Antigen specificity is unknown. This entry belongs to a study of post-analysis software for immune sequencing data. The study, taken as a whole, reports: TRBV segments more frequent in patients than in controls numbered five and included TRBV5-6, TRBV5-1 and TRBV20-1.

Sequencing libraries made from TCR beta cDNA carried unique molecular identifiers. TCRdb reprocessed the PCR reads with MiXCR, giving one entry per CDR3 protein. The table records about 820,000 distinct CDR3 sequences, roughly 50% of them present only once. This CDR3 comprises 14 residues. CDR1 and CDR2 from the germline V gene are MNHNS and SASEGT. Sample: blood. The rearrangement links TRBV6-1 to TRBJ2-4; 11 bases are a match to TRBD2. The J call could be wrong; TRBJ2-7 is a better fit for the DNA end. The TCR originated in a girl aged 10 to 17 with multiple sclerosis. CDR3 bases: TGTGCCAGCGCAAAACTAGCGGGAGAGAACGAGCAGTACTTC. Residues: CASAKLAGENEQYF.